This T cell receptor beta chain originates from a study of T cell repertoires and HLA-DP antigens. On this clone: Its matching antigen is unknown.

Study findings and constraints: Average cumulative frequency of previously undetected clones was 30% to 40% against one allele and more than 50% against the other.

The V end was cut by 4 bases, the J end by 0 bases, with 14 bases between. The CDR3 runs to 16 residues. Germline CDR1 and CDR2: SGHNT and YYREEE (reference sequence). Assay: immunoSEQ multiplex PCR; the TCRdb copy retains only in-frame clones and omits some. The repertoire has some 120,000 clones, around 93% of them found once; the top ten carry around 0.25%. This TCR was sampled from a young woman in good health and CMV-seronegative. V gene TRBV5-4 combines with J gene TRBJ2-1, with no clear D. The specimen sequenced was CD4+ T cells from PBMCs. The CDR3 is CASSKSASPSYNEQFF. In DNA form, the CDR3 reads TGTGCCAGCAGCAAGTCAGCGTCCCCCTCCTACAATGAGCAGTTCTTC.